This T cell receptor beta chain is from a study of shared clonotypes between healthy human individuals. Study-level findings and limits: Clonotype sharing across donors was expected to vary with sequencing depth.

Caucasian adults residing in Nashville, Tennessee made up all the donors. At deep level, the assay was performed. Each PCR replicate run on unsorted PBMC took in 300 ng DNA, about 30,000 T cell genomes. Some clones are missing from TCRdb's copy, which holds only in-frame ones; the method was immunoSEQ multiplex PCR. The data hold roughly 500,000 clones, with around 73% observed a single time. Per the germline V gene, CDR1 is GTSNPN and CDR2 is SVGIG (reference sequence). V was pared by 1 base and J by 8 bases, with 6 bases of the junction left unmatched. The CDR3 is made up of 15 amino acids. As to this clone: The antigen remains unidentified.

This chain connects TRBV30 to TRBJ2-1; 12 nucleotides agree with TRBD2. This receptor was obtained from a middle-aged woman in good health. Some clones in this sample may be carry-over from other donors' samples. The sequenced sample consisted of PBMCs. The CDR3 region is CAWSELAGGRYEQFF. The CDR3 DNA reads TGTGCCTGGAGTGAACTAGCGGGAGGTCGCTATGAGCAGTTCTTC. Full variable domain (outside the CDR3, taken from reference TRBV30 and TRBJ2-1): SQTIHQWPATLVQPVGSPLSLECTVEGTSNPNLYWYRQAAGRGLQLLFYSVGIGQISSEVPQNLSASRPQDRQFILSSKKLLLSDSGFYLCAWSELAGGRYEQFFGPGTRLTVL.